Given below is one T cell receptor (beta chain) in context. Its antigen remains unknown. Sequenced by immunoSEQ multiplex PCR; TCRdb stores in-frame clones only, minus some. This sample has roughly 720,000 clones, with roughly 91% found just once. The source of the sample is a study of shared clonotypes between healthy human individuals. Study-level results: Several donors held 5% to 5.5% of naive CD4 clonotypes in common. Investigators expected sequencing depth to affect clonotype sharing among donors. In general, naive subsets displayed greater estimated richness than memory subsets did.

Per the germline V gene, CDR1 is SGHKS and CDR2 is YYEKEE (reference sequence). The V gene end was trimmed by 2 bases and the J gene end by 0 bases; junction bases not matched to a gene: 5. This CDR3 contains 16 residues. The chain has TRBV5-5 and TRBJ1-3, with 7 bases that match TRBD1. This clonotype originated in a man aged 18 to 35 in good health. Some clones in this sample may be carry-over from other donors' samples. What was sequenced was memory CD8+ T cells from PBMCs. Indicated subset: CD45RO+ cells pooled with CCR7-negative TemRA cells. The CDR3 spells CASSLETGNSGNTIYF. The CDR3 region has the DNA TGTGCCAGCAGCTTAGAGACAGGGAACTCTGGAAACACCATATATTTT.